Below, one T cell receptor beta chain is given with its context. This clone was detected a few times. Its antigen is currently not known. Per-base quality was not reported, and no clone a single base away is much larger than it. The record originates from a study of CD8+ T cells in alopecia areata (dated 2018 in TCRdb). Looking at the study overall: Treated patients were enrolled in an open-label pilot trial of oral tofacitinib, 5 to 10 mg twice daily, for moderate-to-severe alopecia areata. Tofacitinib-treated patients had biopsies at baseline and at 4 and 24 weeks of treatment, with a later scalp biopsy in several patients. Scalp clonality was compared across normal scalp (n=4), patchy alopecia areata scalp (n=8), and alopecia totalis/universalis scalp (n=8). Patients received tofacitinib for 6 to 18 months and were then followed off drug for 6 months to check for delayed response and recurrence. The RNA source kit depended on sample type: the PAXgene miRNA kit for fixed scalp, the miRNeasy kit for PBMCs, and the RNeasy kit for mouse skin. High-throughput TCRbeta sequencing was used to examine T cell clonal expansion in alopecia areata in both the C3H/HeJ mouse model and human patients. TCRbeta CDR3 regions were amplified by immunoSEQ multiplex PCR using 35 Vbeta forward and 13 Jbeta reverse primers. On the human side, TCRbeta sequencing was run on scalp tissue and on sorted CD4+ and CD8+ peripheral blood T cells from healthy controls and from alopecia areata patients with either patchy or totalis/universalis disease.

Explained via the paper, the time point label denotes: baseline before oral tofacitinib. Lesional scalp punch biopsies and peripheral blood were collected from alopecia areata patients. PBMCs were separated by density centrifugation and stained for CD3, CD4 and CD8, after which CD4+ and CD8+ T cells were sorted on a FACSAria. The receptor library was made with the immunoSEQ multiplex PCR assay. For TCR sequencing, RNA was extracted from every sample and reverse transcribed into cDNA to serve as template. SuperScript III was used for first-strand cDNA synthesis, primed with a 2:1 mix of oligo-dT and random hexamers. A synthetic immune receptor repertoire was used to assess amplification bias, and residual bias was removed computationally. In the paper's pipeline: Raw reads were preprocessed to remove errors, and CDR3 was defined by IMGT conventions from the conserved cysteine to phenylalanine. Clonality was calculated as 1 minus Shannon entropy normalized by log2 of the number of productive unique TCRs. CD4 or CD8 identity of scalp clones was inferred by cross-referencing scalp TCRbeta sequences with sorted blood CD4 and CD8 repertoires. TCRdb's version of the immuneACCESS table is confined to in-frame rearrangements and falls short of the full clone set. An unresolved V gene accounts for under half of the shortfall where checked; the remainder is of unknown origin. V and J calls and clone size are copied from that table; D and trimming were computed from the DNA. The sample contains 110,000 to 150,000 clones, around three fifths of them found a single time. Around 6.6% of the sample is held by the ten biggest clonotypes.

The CDR3 spans 14 residues, from the cysteine through the phenylalanine. Just the 42-base CDR3 DNA is kept, in frame starting at base 1. CDR1 and CDR2, looked up from the germline V gene (reference sequence), are LNHDA and SQIVND. Trimmed from V: 5 bases; trimmed from J: 3 bases; junction bases lacking a gene match: 3. Overall study outcomes, separate from this receptor: Scalp TCR repertoire analysis is complicated because resident alphabeta T cells in normal human skin are also sequenced, whereas mouse skin is dominated by gammadelta T cells. Lesional scalp, especially in alopecia totalis/universalis, showed higher clonality and more expanded CD8+ clones than normal scalp, suggesting antigenic drive. TCR sequences shared between patients were less clear than in mice, possibly partly because of HLA diversity in the patient population.

The receptor was isolated from a human donor with alopecia areata. The chain couples TRBV19 to TRBJ2-2, with 7 junctional bases fitting TRBD1. This sample comprised CD4+ T cells sorted from blood, obtained at week 0. The nucleotides are TGTGCCAGTAGTGGAACAGGGGACACCGGGGAGCTGTTTTTT. This translates into CASSGTGDTGELFF.